This T cell receptor beta chain derives from a study of blood T cell dynamics during melanoma immunotherapy. Whole-study context: First-line therapy was either pembrolizumab or nivolumab with ipilimumab for metastatic melanoma.

A note on this clone: Its specificity is unknown.

Regarding time point: week 3, after first cycle of checkpoint inhibitor. Samples come from before therapy and from week 3 after the first blockade cycle. At 12 weeks after first infusion, RECIST 1.1 defined response for most patients. Method: immunoSEQ multiplex PCR; TCRdb's copy keeps in-frame clones and lacks some. There are approximately 28,000 clones in the sample; around four fifths occur only once, and 10% lies in the top ten. Study-wide results and limits: Disease-control patients' PBMC repertoires became either more clonal or more diverse at W3.

The sequence came from a human donor with melanoma. The material sequenced was blood, taken from a patient treated with checkpoint blockade.

CDR3 amino acids: CASSQGSKNIQYF. The CDR3 nucleotides read TGTGCCAGCAGTCAGGGAAGCAAAAACATTCAGTACTTC. J is TRBJ2-4 and V is TRBV6-1; TRBD1 is a possible D gene (5 bases). The germline V and J ends were trimmed by 5 bases and 3 bases, with 8 bases remaining between them. The CDR3 has 13 amino acids. The germline gives CDR1 MNHNS, CDR2 SASEGT.